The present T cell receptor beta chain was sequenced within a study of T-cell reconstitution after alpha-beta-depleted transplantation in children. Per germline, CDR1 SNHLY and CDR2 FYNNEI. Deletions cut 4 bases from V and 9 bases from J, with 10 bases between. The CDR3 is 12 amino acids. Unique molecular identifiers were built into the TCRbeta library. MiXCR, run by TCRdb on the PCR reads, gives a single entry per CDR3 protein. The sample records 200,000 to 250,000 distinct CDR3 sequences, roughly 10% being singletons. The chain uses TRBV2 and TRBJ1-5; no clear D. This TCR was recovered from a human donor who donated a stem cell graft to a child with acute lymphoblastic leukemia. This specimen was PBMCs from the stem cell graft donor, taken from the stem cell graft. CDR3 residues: CASSVRSGPQHF. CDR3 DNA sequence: TGTGCCAGCAGTGTCCGGAGCGGGCCCCAGCATTTT.